What follows is one TCR beta chain and its context. Antigen unknown. The data belong to a study of siplizumab effects on memory and regulatory T cells. The study, taken as a whole, reports: Mappable alloreactive CD4+ clones came from Treg cells about 65% of the time on average with siplizumab, against 26.9% in controls. Naive T cells, seemingly more diverse than memory cells, seemed major alloresponse contributors.

Germline V gene sequence: CDR1 SEHNR, CDR2 FQNEAQ (reference sequence). The CDR3 covers 14 residues. Trimming removed 1 base from V and 4 bases from J; junction bases left unmatched: 1. Some 96,000 TCR templates per sample were assayed. Produced via immunoSEQ multiplex PCR; TCRdb's table is partial and in-frame only. The sample consists of about 72,000 clones, roughly 89% of them appearing once. The J gene is TRBJ2-3, the V gene TRBV7-9; 8 nucleotides align to TRBD1. This clonotype was obtained from a human donor in good health. The sample comprised CD8+ T cells sorted from blood. CDR3 DNA: TGTGCCAGCAGCTTAGTACAGGGGGCAGATACGCAGTATTTT. Translated: CASSLVQGADTQYF.